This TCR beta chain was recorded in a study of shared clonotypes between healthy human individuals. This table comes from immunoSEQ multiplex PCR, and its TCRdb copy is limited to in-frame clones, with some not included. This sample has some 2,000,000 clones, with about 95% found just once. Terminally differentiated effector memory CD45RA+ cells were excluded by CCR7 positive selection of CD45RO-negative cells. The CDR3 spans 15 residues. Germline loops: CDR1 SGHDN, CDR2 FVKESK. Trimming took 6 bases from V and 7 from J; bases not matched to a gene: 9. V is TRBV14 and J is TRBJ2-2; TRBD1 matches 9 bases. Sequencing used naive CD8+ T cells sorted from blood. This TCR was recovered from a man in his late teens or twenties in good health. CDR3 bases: TGTGCCAGCAGGGCCACAGGGGGCGCCGGCGGGGAGCTGTTTTTT. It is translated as CASRATGGAGGELFF.